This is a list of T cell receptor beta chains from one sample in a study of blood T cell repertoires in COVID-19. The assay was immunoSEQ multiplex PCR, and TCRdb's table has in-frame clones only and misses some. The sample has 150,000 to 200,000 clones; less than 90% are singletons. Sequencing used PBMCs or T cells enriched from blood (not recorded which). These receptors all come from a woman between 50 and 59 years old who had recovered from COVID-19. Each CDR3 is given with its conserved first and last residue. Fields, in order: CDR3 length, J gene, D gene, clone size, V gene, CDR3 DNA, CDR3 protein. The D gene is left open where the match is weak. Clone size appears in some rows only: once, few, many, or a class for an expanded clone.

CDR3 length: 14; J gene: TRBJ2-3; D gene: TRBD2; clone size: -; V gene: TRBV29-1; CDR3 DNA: TGCAGCGTCCGGACTAGCGGGACTGTCGATACGCAGTATTTT; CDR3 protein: CSVRTSGTVDTQYF
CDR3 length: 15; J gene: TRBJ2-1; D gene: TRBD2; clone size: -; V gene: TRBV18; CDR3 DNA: TGTGCCAGCTCCCGGACGCGGGAGGCCGGCAATGAGCAGTTCTTC; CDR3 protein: CASSRTREAGNEQFF
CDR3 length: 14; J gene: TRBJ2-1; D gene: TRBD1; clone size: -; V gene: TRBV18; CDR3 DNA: TGTGCCAGCTCACCGAGACAGGGGAGAGATGAGCAGTTCTTC; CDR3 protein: CASSPRQGRDEQFF
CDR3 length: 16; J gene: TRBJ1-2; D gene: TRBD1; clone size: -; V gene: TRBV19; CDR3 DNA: TGTGCCAGTAGTATAGATCTATGGACAGGGTCAGATGGCTACACCTTC; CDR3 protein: CASSIDLWTGSDGYTF
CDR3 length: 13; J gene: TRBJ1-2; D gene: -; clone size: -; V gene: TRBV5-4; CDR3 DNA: TGTGCCAGCAGCTTGGACAGTAACTATGGCTACACCTTC; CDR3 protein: CASSLDSNYGYTF
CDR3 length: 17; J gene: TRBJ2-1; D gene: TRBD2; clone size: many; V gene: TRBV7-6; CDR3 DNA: TGTGCCAGCAGCCCCCTTGATAGCGGGAGGGCCGGTTGGGAGCAGTTCTTC; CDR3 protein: CASSPLDSGRAGWEQFF
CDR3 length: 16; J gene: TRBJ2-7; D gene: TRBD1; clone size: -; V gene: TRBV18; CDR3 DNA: TGTGCCAGCTCACTTGGACCGGGACAGGCCACCTACGAGCAGTACTTC; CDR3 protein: CASSLGPGQATYEQYF
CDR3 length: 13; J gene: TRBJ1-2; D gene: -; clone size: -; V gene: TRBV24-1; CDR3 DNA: TGTGCCACCAGTGATTTGCCCGACTATGGCTACACCTTC; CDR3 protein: CATSDLPDYGYTF
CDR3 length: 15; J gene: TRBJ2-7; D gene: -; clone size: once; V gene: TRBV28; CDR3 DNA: TGTGCCAGCAGTTTATCCGGACAGAAGCTTTACGAGCAGTACTTC; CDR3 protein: CASSLSGQKLYEQYF
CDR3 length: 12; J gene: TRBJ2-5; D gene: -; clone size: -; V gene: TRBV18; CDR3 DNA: TGTGCCAGCTCACCCATCCAAGAGACCCAGTACTTC; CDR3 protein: CASSPIQETQYF
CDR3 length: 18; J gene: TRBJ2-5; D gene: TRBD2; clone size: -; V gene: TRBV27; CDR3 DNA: TGTGCCAGCGCTCATCTTACTGGACTAGCGGGAGTTAAGGAGACCCAGTACTTC; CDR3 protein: CASAHLTGLAGVKETQYF
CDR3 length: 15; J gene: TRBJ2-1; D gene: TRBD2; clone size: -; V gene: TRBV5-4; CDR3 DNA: TGTGCCAGCAGCCTGGGACTAGCGAAAAACAATGAGCAGTTCTTC; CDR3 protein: CASSLGLAKNNEQFF
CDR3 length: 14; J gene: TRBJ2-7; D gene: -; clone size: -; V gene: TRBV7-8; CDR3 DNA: TGTGCCAGCAGCTTATCGAGGGGGGGCCACGAGCAGTACTTC; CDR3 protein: CASSLSRGGHEQYF
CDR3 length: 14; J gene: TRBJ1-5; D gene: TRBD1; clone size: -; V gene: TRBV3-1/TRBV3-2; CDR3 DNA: TGTGCCAGCAGCCGCGGGACAGAGAATCAGCCCCAGCATTTT; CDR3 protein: CASSRGTENQPQHF
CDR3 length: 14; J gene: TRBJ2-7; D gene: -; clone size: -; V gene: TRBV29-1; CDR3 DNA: TGCAGTGTCAACCCCTCGCCGGGAAACTACGAGCAGTACTTC; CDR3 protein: CSVNPSPGNYEQYF
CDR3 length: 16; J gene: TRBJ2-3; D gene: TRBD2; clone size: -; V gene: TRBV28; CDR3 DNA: TGTGCCAGCAGCCCGCGGCTAGCGGGACGCACAGATACGCAGTATTTT; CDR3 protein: CASSPRLAGRTDTQYF
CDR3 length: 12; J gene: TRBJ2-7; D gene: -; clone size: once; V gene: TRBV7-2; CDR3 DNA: TGTGCCAGCAGCCCAGACTTTCTGGGGCAGTACTTC; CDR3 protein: CASSPDFLGQYF
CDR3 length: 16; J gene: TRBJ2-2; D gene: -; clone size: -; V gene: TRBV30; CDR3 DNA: TGTGCCTTCCAGAAAGACTCTGCGATACACACCGGGGAGCTGTTTTTT; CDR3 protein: CAFQKDSAIHTGELFF